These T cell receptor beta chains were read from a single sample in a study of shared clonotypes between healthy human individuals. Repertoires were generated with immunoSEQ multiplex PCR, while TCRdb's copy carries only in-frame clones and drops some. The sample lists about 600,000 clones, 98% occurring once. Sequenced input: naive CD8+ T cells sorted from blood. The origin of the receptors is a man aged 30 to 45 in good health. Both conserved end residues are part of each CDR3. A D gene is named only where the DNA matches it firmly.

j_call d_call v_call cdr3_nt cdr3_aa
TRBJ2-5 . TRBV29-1 TGCAGCGTTGTGTGGGGAGGACAAGGGACTCAAGAGACCCAGTACTTC CSVVWGGQGTQETQYF
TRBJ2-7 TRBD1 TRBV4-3 TGCGCCAGCAGCCAAGATGCGGGTCAGGGGGCGGTCGAGCAGTACTTC CASSQDAGQGAVEQYF
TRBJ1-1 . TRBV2 TGTGCCAGCAAGGGAAAACATGAAGCTTTCTTT CASKGKHEAFF
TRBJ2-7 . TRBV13 TGTGCCAGCAGCTACGCTGCAGCGGCGACCTACGAGCAGTACTTC CASSYAAAATYEQYF
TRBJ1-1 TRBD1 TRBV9 TGTGCCAGCGGGGGACAGTGGCACACTGAAGCTTTCTTT CASGGQWHTEAFF
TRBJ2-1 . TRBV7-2 TGTGCCAGCAGACCCAACCCTAGCAATGAGCAGTTCTTC CASRPNPSNEQFF
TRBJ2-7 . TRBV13 TGTGCCAGCAGCTTAGCCTATAGGGGAGGTAGATTGAGGGTCGGTAACTACGAGCAGTACTTC CASSLAYRGGRLRVGNYEQYF
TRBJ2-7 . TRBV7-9 TGTGCCAGCAGGTCAGTCGACCGCGGTCAGCAGTACTTC CASRSVDRGQQYF
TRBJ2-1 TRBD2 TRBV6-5 TGTGCCAGCACTCTACTAGCGGGAGGCCGTAATGAGCAGTTCTTC CASTLLAGGRNEQFF
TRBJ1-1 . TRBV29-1 TGCAGCGTTGCTAAGGACAGTGAAGCTTTCTTT CSVAKDSEAFF